The present T cell receptor (beta chain) was sequenced within a study of beta chain features in type 1 diabetes. Findings and limits, study-wide: Still unanswered here is whether HLA type influences TCRB rearrangement. Healthy donors had naive, central memory and Treg TCRB repertoires that appeared less similar than those seen among patients. Moderate yet significant TCRB CDR3 shortening was seen in Type 1 diabetes patients in all four CD4+ subsets.

cDNA synthesis used the whole RNA isolate, giving expressed TCRB sequences. Here immunoSEQ multiplex PCR was the method, and the copy in TCRdb shows in-frame clones only, minus some. The sample shows about 180,000 clones, 6.5% to 8.5% of them seen only once. This clone was counted only a few times. As yet, its antigen is unknown. The sample taken for sequencing was central memory CD4+ T cells from blood. This sequence originates from a man younger than 35 with type 1 diabetes.

In DNA, the CDR3 is TGTGCCAGCAGCTCCGGGGGGGTCAATGAGCAGTTCTTC. Translating it yields CASSSGGVNEQFF. The chain combines TRBV7-9 with TRBJ2-1, with TRBD2 matching over 8 bases. This CDR3 is built from 13 residues. Germline lookup yields CDR1 SEHNR and CDR2 FQNEAQ (reference sequence). V lost 4 bases, J lost 6 bases, and 2 bases stayed unmatched.